Below, 2 T cell receptor beta chains from the same sample are listed, as sequenced in a study of T cells in localized non-small cell lung cancer. Method: immunoSEQ multiplex PCR; TCRdb's copy keeps in-frame clones and lacks some. The table shows approximately 150,000 clones, with roughly 90% occurring only once. The input for sequencing was peripheral blood, taken before any cancer treatment. The receptors shown here come from a female donor older than 55 with stage I lung adenocarcinoma.

Notes on this clone: One end of the junction varies from germline; a read error may be responsible. CDR3 loop: CSVEAPGSTLGF. CDR3 DNA: TGCAGCGTTGAGGCACCGGGAAGTACCCTGGGCTTC. The chain couples TRBV29-1 to TRBJ1-2, with no clear D. In germline, CDR1 is SQVTM, CDR2 ANQGSEA. The CDR3 extends over 12 amino acids.

This clone came up once. CDR3 nucleotides: TGTGCCAGCAGTTTTTCAGGGAGCCCAAACAATGAGCAGTTCTTC. This translates into CASSFSGSPNNEQFF. The genes are TRBV28 and TRBJ2-1; D may correspond to TRBD1 or TRBD2 (5 bases each). Germline V gives CDR1 MDHEN, CDR2 SYDVKM. The CDR3 spans 15 residues. The V end lost 3 bases, the J end lost 5 bases, and 14 bases lay between the germline ends.